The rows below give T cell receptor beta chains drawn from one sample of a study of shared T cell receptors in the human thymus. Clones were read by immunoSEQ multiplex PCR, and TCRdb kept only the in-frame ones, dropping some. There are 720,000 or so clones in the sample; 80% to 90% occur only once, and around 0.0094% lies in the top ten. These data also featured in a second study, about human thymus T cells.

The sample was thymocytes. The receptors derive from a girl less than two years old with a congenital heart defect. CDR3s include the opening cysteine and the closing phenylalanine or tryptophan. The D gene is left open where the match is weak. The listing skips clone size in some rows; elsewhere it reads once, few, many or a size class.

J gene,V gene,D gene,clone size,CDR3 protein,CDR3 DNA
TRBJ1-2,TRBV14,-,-,CASSQDRGHDNGYTF,TGTGCCAGCAGCCAAGATCGGGGACATGACAATGGCTACACCTTC
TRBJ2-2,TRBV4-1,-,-,CASSLRQGTGELFF,TGCGCCAGCAGCCTGAGGCAGGGAACCGGGGAGCTGTTTTTT
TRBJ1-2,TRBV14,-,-,CASSVRGGNGYTF,TGTGCCAGCAGTGTCCGGGGGGGAAATGGCTACACCTTC
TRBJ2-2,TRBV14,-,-,CASSQDRTAWNTGELFF,TGTGCCAGCAGCCAAGACCGGACAGCGTGGAACACCGGGGAGCTGTTTTTT
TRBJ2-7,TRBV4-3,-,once,CASSQDRNRLEQYF,TGCGCCAGCAGCCAAGATCGTAACAGGCTCGAGCAGTACTTC
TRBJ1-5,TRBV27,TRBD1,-,CASRTTGNNQPQHF,TGTGCCAGCAGAACGACAGGGAATAATCAGCCCCAGCATTTT
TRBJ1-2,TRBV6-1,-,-,CASSEGRGTLLGYGYTF,TGTGCCAGCAGTGAAGGGCGTGGGACACTCCTGGGTTATGGCTACACCTTC
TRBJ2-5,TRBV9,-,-,CASSVEVGGGREETQYF,TGTGCCAGCAGCGTAGAGGTAGGGGGGGGCCGGGAAGAGACCCAGTACTTC
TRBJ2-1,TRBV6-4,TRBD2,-,CASSLGASGARGEQFF,TGTGCCAGCAGTTTAGGGGCTAGCGGGGCGCGGGGTGAGCAGTTCTTC
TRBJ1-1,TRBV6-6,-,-,CASSYSPGNTEAFF,TGTGCCAGCAGTTACTCCCCCGGGAACACTGAAGCTTTCTTT
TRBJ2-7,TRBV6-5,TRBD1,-,CASRKRDRETYEQYF,TGTGCCAGCAGAAAAAGGGACAGGGAGACCTACGAGCAGTACTTC
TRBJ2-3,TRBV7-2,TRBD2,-,CASSSNLAGSTDTQYF,TGTGCCAGCAGCTCCAACTTAGCGGGGAGCACAGATACGCAGTATTTT
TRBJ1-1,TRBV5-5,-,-,CASSLVTGRENTEAFF,TGTGCCAGCAGCTTGGTAACCGGGAGGGAGAACACTGAAGCTTTCTTT
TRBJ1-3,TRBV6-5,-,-,CASSYSGVGNTIYF,TGTGCCAGCAGTTACTCAGGGGTTGGAAACACCATATATTTT
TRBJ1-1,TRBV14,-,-,CASSQEYREYTEAFF,TGTGCCAGCAGCCAAGAGTACCGGGAATACACTGAAGCTTTCTTT
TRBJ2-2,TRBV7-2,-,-,CASSLGTGYAGELFF,TGTGCCAGCAGCTTAGGAACGGGTTATGCCGGGGAGCTGTTTTTT
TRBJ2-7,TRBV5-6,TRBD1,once,CASSPLEGQGTYEQYF,TGTGCCAGCAGCCCCTTGGAGGGACAGGGGACCTACGAGCAGTACTTC
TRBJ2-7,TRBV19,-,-,CASSISGKTGTAEYF,TGTGCCAGTAGTATATCGGGAAAAACAGGGACCGCAGAGTACTTC
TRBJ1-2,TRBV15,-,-,CATSRGGGGYTF,TGTGCCACCAGCAGAGGGGGAGGGGGCTACACCTTC
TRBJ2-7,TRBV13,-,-,CASSLNYEQYF,TGTGCCAGCAGCCTAAATTACGAGCAGTACTTC
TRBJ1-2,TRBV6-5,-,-,CASSSTRPPGYYGYTF,TGTGCCAGCAGTTCGACTCGCCCGCCGGGATACTATGGCTACACCTTC
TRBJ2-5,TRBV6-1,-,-,CASSRDNQETQYF,TGTGCCAGCAGCCGGGACAACCAAGAGACCCAGTACTTC
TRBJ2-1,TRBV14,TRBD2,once,CASSQDKRGFNEQFF,TGTGCCAGCAGCCAAGATAAGCGGGGGTTCAATGAGCAGTTCTTC
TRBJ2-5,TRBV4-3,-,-,CASSQEDRPEETQYF,TGCGCCAGCAGCCAAGAAGACAGGCCCGAGGAGACCCAGTACTTC
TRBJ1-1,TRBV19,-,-,CASSISVDTEAFF,TGTGCCAGTAGTATCTCGGTGGACACTGAAGCTTTCTTT
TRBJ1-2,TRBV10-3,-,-,CAIRRQSYGYTF,TGTGCCATCAGAAGACAGTCCTATGGCTACACCTTC
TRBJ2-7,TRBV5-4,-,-,CASSLAGFHEQYF,TGTGCCAGCAGCTTGGCAGGGTTCCACGAGCAGTACTTC
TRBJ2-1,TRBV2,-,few,CASSGRGGANEQFF,TGTGCCAGCAGTGGAAGGGGGGGGGCCAATGAGCAGTTCTTC
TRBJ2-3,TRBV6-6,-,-,CASSYTDRSTDTQYF,TGTGCCAGCAGTTACACCGACAGATCCACAGATACGCAGTATTTT
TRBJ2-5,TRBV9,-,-,CASSKKDFFLASFETQYF,TGTGCCAGCAGCAAAAAGGACTTCTTTCTAGCATCTTTCGAGACCCAGTACTTC
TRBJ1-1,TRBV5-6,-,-,CASSRLSVFFGEAFF,TGTGCCAGCAGCCGACTTTCCGTCTTTTTTGGTGAAGCTTTCTTT
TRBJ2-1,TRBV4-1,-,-,CASSQDGRARFF,TGCGCCAGCAGCCAAGATGGCAGGGCCAGGTTCTTC
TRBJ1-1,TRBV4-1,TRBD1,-,CASRTKNAATGGFTEAFF,TGCGCCAGCAGAACAAAGAACGCGGCGACAGGGGGTTTCACTGAAGCTTTCTTT
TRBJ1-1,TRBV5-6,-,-,CASRDHRVQGNTEAFF,TGTGCCAGCAGAGACCACAGGGTACAGGGGAACACTGAAGCTTTCTTT
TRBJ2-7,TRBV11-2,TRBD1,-,CASSLELGTGDYEQYF,TGTGCCAGCAGCTTAGAACTAGGGACAGGAGATTACGAGCAGTACTTC
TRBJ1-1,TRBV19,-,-,CASSVRKTGHGQAKAFF,TGTGCCAGTAGTGTGAGGAAGACAGGACATGGTCAGGCAAAAGCTTTCTTT
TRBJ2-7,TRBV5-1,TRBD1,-,CASSFRDRAVDEQYF,TGCGCCAGCAGCTTTCGGGACAGGGCGGTGGACGAGCAGTACTTC
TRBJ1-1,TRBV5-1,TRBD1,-,CASSLHRGPGDTEAFF,TGTGCCAGCAGCCTCCACAGGGGGCCTGGGGACACTGAAGCTTTCTTT
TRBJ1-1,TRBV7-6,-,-,CASSLVARVGPNTEAFF,TGTGCCAGCAGCTTAGTGGCGAGGGTAGGACCGAACACTGAAGCTTTCTTT
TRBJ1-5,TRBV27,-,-,CASNEKGRRNQPQHF,TGTGCCAGCAACGAAAAGGGGCGGCGAAATCAGCCCCAGCATTTT
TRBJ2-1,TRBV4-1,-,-,CASSQDARASSYNEQFF,TGCGCCAGCAGCCAAGATGCGCGGGCGAGCTCCTACAATGAGCAGTTCTTC
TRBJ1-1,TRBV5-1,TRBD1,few,CASSLGPGQRSITYPEPEAFF,TGCGCCAGCAGCTTGGGTCCGGGACAGCGTTCAATAACTTACCCTGAGCCTGAAGCTTTCTTT
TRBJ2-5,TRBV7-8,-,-,CASSSVRGGEIQYF,TGTGCCAGCAGCTCCGTCCGCGGTGGGGAGATCCAGTACTTC
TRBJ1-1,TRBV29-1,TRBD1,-,CSVQGQGNTEAFF,TGCAGCGTCCAGGGACAGGGGAACACTGAAGCTTTCTTT
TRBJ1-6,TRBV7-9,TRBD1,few,CASSLGDRGNSPLHF,TGTGCCAGCAGCTTAGGAGACAGGGGGAATTCACCCCTCCACTTT
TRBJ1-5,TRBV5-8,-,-,CASSLREVEGGQPQHF,TGTGCCAGCAGCTTAAGGGAGGTCGAGGGAGGTCAGCCCCAGCATTTT